What follows is one T cell receptor (beta chain) and its context. Germline CDR1 is SGHVS and CDR2 is FQNEAQ. Trimming stripped 0 bases from V and 8 bases from J, with 14 bases between. The CDR3 totals 16 residues. The entry originates in a study of CD8+ T cells in alopecia areata. Study in general: Treatment of the treated patients consisted of oral tofacitinib, 5 to 10 mg twice daily.

Described treatment: oral pan-JAK inhibitor, 5-10 mg twice daily. The sequencing template was cDNA reverse transcribed from extracted RNA. The data were produced by immunoSEQ multiplex PCR, yet TCRdb's version contains in-frame clones alone and is incomplete. This table holds some 190,000 clones, 64% found once. Sequences were derived from CD4+ T cells sorted from blood, sampled between weeks 49 and 50, from a patient treated with tofacitinib. This receptor was identified in a human donor with alopecia areata. The rearrangement joins TRBV7-8 to TRBJ1-6; D remains ambiguous. The CDR3 protein is CASSLARAGRYSPLHF. DNA for the CDR3: TGTGCCAGCAGCTTAGCGCGGGCCGGGAGGTATTCACCCCTCCACTTT.